These 30 T cell receptor beta chains share one sample of origin, sequenced in a study of blood T cell repertoires in COVID-19 (dated by TCRdb to about 2020). Libraries were constructed by the immunoSEQ multiplex PCR assay. TCRdb carries this immuneACCESS record with in-frame sequences only. Its versions omit some clonotypes, under half of them owing to an unresolved V gene in the studies checked, with the rest unexplained. Here the sample has approximately 200,000 clones; approximately 85% occur a single time. Approximately 10% of the sample belongs to the ten largest clones. Input material: PBMCs or T cells enriched from blood (not recorded which). Receptors were obtained from a man aged 35 to 55 who had recovered from COVID-19.

This chain links TRBV6-5 with TRBJ1-4; D remains ambiguous. The CDR3 extends over 13 amino acids. V lost 6 bases, J lost 8 bases, and 13 bases lay in between. In germline, CDR1 is MNHEY, CDR2 SVGAGI. CDR3 nucleotides: TGTGCCAGCAGCCCCGATCGCGGGGAAAAACTGTTTTTT. Its protein product is CASSPDRGEKLFF.

The V call is TRBV28, the J call TRBJ2-1; TRBD1 matches at 9 bases. The CDR3 contains 14 residues. Unmatched junction bases numbered 7, after V lost 6 bases and J lost 7 bases. Germline V lookup: CDR1 MDHEN, CDR2 SYDVKM. CDR3 amino acids: CASSLQGAQNEQFF. In DNA form, the CDR3 reads TGTGCCAGCAGCCTACAGGGGGCGCAAAATGAGCAGTTCTTC.

The chain couples TRBV29-1 to TRBJ1-1, with a weak D call TRBD1 (6 bases). Germline values: CDR1 SQVTM, CDR2 ANQGSEA. The CDR3 is 13 amino acids. Trimming removed 6 bases at V and 0 bases at J, with 11 bases between. The CDR3 region is CSVTYRVNTEAFF. CDR3 coding DNA: TGCAGCGTCACCTACAGGGTGAACACTGAAGCTTTCTTT.

The gene calls are TRBV10-2 and TRBJ2-1, with D unresolved. Germline lookup yields CDR1 WSHSY and CDR2 SAAADI. V lost 4 bases and J 0 bases, leaving 16 bases between the germline ends. This CDR3 is built from 17 residues. CDR3 in amino acids: CASSVVSRSYSYNEQFF. The CDR3 DNA follows: TGCGCCAGCAGTGTAGTTAGCCGATCCTACTCCTACAATGAGCAGTTCTTC.

This chain uses TRBV5-8 with TRBJ2-1; 8 bases align to TRBD1. The length of the CDR3 is 14 residues. The germline CDR1 and CDR2 sequences are SGHTS and YDEGEE. Trimming at V came to 3 bases and at J to 2 bases, leaving 1 base not matched to a gene. The CDR3, as DNA: TGTGCCAGCAGCTGGGGACAGGCCTACAATGAGCAGTTCTTC. Residues: CASSWGQAYNEQFF.

The J gene is TRBJ1-4, the V gene TRBV6-5; weak D call: TRBD1 (5 bases). The V end was cut by 7 bases, the J end by 7 bases, with 16 bases between. The CDR3 sequence is 14 residues long. The germline V gene has CDR1 MNHEY and CDR2 SVGAGI. The CDR3 is CASTPTRGSEKLFF. The CDR3 DNA is TGTGCCAGCACCCCAACGCGGGGGAGTGAAAAACTGTTTTTT.

V usage is TRBV7-8 and J usage is TRBJ2-6; maybe TRBD2 (5 bases). Between the trimmed V and J ends, which lost 1 base and 4 bases, there was a span of 17 bases. CDR1 is SGHVS and CDR2 is FQNEAQ in the germline V gene. This CDR3 is 18 amino acids long. The CDR3 DNA sequence: TGTGCCAGCAGCTTAGGGGTGGTCGGACTGAGGGGGGCCAACGTCCTGACTTTC. It encodes CASSLGVVGLRGANVLTF. The whole variable domain, remainder taken from reference TRBV7-8 and TRBJ2-6, is GAGVSQSPRYKVAKRGQDVALRCDPISGHVSLFWYQQALGQGPEFLTYFQNEAQLDKSGLPSDRFFAERPEGSVSTLKIQRTQQEDSAVYLCASSLGVVGLRGANVLTFGAGSRLTVL.

The rearrangement joins TRBV5-1 to TRBJ2-2, with 10 bases lining up with TRBD2. Trimming cost V 3 bases and J 4 bases; bases outside gene matches: 9. The CDR3 spans 17 residues. CDR1 and CDR2 (germline): SGHRS, YFSETQ. The CDR3 is CASSSTAGGPGTGELFF. In DNA form, the CDR3 reads TGCGCCAGCAGCTCGACAGCGGGAGGGCCGGGCACCGGGGAGCTGTTTTTT.

The V gene is TRBV2, the J gene TRBJ2-7; 9 bases match TRBD2. The CDR3 totals 14 residues. V gave up 5 bases and J gave up 7 bases; unmatched junction bases: 9. The germline V gene has CDR1 SNHLY and CDR2 FYNNEI. As DNA, the CDR3 is TGTGCCAGCAGTTATTCCGGGACTAGCAGTGAGCAGTACGTC. Translation gives CASSYSGTSSEQYV.

The genes are TRBV12-5 and TRBJ2-1, with 10 positions matching TRBD2. The CDR3 has 15 amino acids. CDR1 is LGHNT, CDR2 FRNRAP, per germline. Losses at the gene ends were 6 bases for V and 6 bases for J; bases not matched to a gene: 8. This chain's CDR3 is CASGPSGRALNEQFF. The CDR3 nucleotides read TGTGCTAGTGGGCCAAGCGGGAGGGCCCTCAATGAGCAGTTCTTC.

The chain uses TRBV28 and TRBJ1-6; D may be TRBD1 (5 bases). V shed 2 bases and J shed 0 bases, with 8 bases lying between them. Germline V gene data show CDR1 as MDHEN and CDR2 as SYDVKM. The CDR3 totals 16 residues. The CDR3 nucleotides are TGTGCCAGCAGTTTAGGGGCGAGCTCCTATAATTCACCCCTCCACTTT. It yields the protein CASSLGASSYNSPLHF.

The DNA of the CDR3 is TGCAGCGTTGCTAGGGGCCCTGGGAGGCAGCCCCAGCATTTT. Residues: CSVARGPGRQPQHF. The rearrangement joins TRBV29-1 to TRBJ1-5; perhaps TRBD1 as D (5 bases). The V end was cut by 4 bases, the J end by 7 bases, with 17 bases between. This CDR3 spans 14 amino acids. The germline V gene has CDR1 SQVTM and CDR2 ANQGSEA.

The gene calls are TRBV10-2 and TRBJ2-5; D not certain. V lost 10 bases to trimming and J lost 1 base, with 13 bases between them. The CDR3 runs 13 residues. CDR1 is WSHSY, CDR2 SAAADI, per germline. Here the CDR3 reads CATLPHSQETQYF. For the CDR3, the DNA is TGCGCCACCCTACCCCACTCCCAAGAGACCCAGTACTTC.

The CDR3 DNA follows: TGTGCCAGCAGCCCACGGACAGGGAGTAAACCTGAAGCTTTCTTT. It translates to CASSPRTGSKPEAFF. The chain combines TRBV11-3 with TRBJ1-1; TRBD1 aligns across 8 bases. The germline V gene has CDR1 SGHNT and CDR2 YENEEA. The CDR3 contains 15 residues. Trimming removed 5 bases from V and 6 bases from J; junction bases left unmatched: 11.

The chain joins TRBV5-5 to TRBJ1-2; TRBD1 matches at 8 bases. CDR3 length equals 17 residues. After removal of 3 bases from V and 3 bases from J, the junction contained 13 bases not matched to a gene. In germline, CDR1 is SGHKS, CDR2 YYEKEE (reference sequence). CDR3 nucleotide sequence: TGTGCCAGCAGCTCCCAAGAACTAGGACAGGGCTACTATGGCTACACCTTC. This encodes CASSSQELGQGYYGYTF.

This clone was seen more than once but under ten times. V and J are TRBV6-2 or TRBV6-3 and TRBJ2-7; the match to TRBD1 covers 7 bases. The CDR3 consists of 15 residues. J lost 6 bases, V lost 2 bases, and 10 bases had no gene match. The V gene's germline CDR1 is MNHEY and CDR2 SVGEGT. The DNA of the CDR3 is TGTGCCAGCAGTTACGATGGGGGACAGATTTCCGAGCAGTACGTC. Its translation: CASSYDGGQISEQYV.

The V call is TRBV7-9, the J call TRBJ1-2; a weak D match, TRBD1 (5 bases). The CDR3 runs to 13 residues. Germline-derived CDR1 and CDR2 are SEHNR and FQNEAQ (reference sequence). Trimming shortened V by 2 bases and J by 7 bases, and 11 bases separated the two germline ends. The CDR3 loop reads CASSLLEGLGYTF. As DNA, the CDR3 is TGTGCCAGCAGCTTATTGGAGGGGCTTGGCTACACCTTC.

The rearrangement uses TRBV14 and TRBJ1-4, with D perhaps matching TRBD1 (6 bases). CDR1 is SGHDN, CDR2 FVKESK, per germline. The V end lost 4 bases, the J end lost 1 base, and 10 bases lay between the germline ends. The CDR3 spans 15 residues. This chain's CDR3 is CASSLFRGTNEKLFF. The CDR3 DNA reads as TGTGCCAGCAGCCTATTCAGGGGAACTAATGAAAAACTGTTTTTT.

The gene calls are TRBV7-3 and TRBJ2-3, with a tentative D call TRBD2 (5 bases). In germline, CDR1 is SGHTA, CDR2 FQGTGA. The CDR3 totals 14 residues. V lost 1 base to trimming and J lost 0 bases, with 5 bases between them. The CDR3 DNA follows: TGTGCCAGCAGCTTAAGACTAAGCACAGATACGCAGTATTTT. This translates into CASSLRLSTDTQYF. Full variable domain (rest looked up from reference TRBV7-3 and TRBJ2-3): GAGVSQTPSNKVTEKGKYVELRCDPISGHTALYWYRQSLGQGPEFLIYFQGTGAADDSGLPNDRFFAVRPEGSVSTLKIQRTERGDSAVYLCASSLRLSTDTQYFGPGTRLTVL.

The chain joins TRBV7-9 to TRBJ2-7; 9 positions agree with TRBD1. Trimming cost V 5 bases and J 4 bases; bases outside gene matches: 12. The CDR3 covers 16 residues. Germline V gene sequence: CDR1 SEHNR, CDR2 FQNEAQ (reference sequence). CDR3 amino acids: CASSRGTGTRSYEQYV. CDR3 DNA: TGTGCCAGCAGCCGAGGGACAGGGACGCGGTCTTACGAGCAGTACGTC.

The chain couples TRBV30 to TRBJ1-1; a weak D match, TRBD1 (6 bases). CDR3 length equals 13 residues. Germline V gives CDR1 GTSNPN, CDR2 SVGIG (reference sequence). The V end lost 7 bases, the J end lost 4 bases, and 16 bases lay between the germline ends. The CDR3 spells CALKMGAGTEAFF. The CDR3 DNA reads TGTGCCTTAAAAATGGGGGCAGGCACTGAAGCTTTCTTT.

The gene calls are TRBV29-1 and TRBJ1-2; D possibly corresponds to TRBD1 (6 bases). This CDR3 region has 11 residues. Germline CDR1 is SQVTM and CDR2 is ANQGSEA. With 4 bases removed from V and 3 bases from J, the gap between germline ends came to 6 bases. DNA of the CDR3: TGCAGCGTTGGACAGGACTATGGCTACACCTTC. It encodes CSVGQDYGYTF.

This chain uses TRBV9 with TRBJ2-5; D possibly corresponds to TRBD2 (5 bases). V was trimmed by 3 bases and J by 5 bases, leaving 11 bases between them. This CDR3 is 13 amino acids long. Germline assignment: CDR1 SGDLS and CDR2 YYNGEE. CDR3 amino acids: CASSEGAWETQYF. The CDR3 bases are TGTGCCAGCAGCGAGGGAGCCTGGGAGACCCAGTACTTC.

The J gene is TRBJ1-5, the V gene TRBV28, with 7 positions matching TRBD1. With V trimmed by 5 bases and J by 4 bases, 8 bases remained unmatched. The CDR3 has 15 amino acids. Germline lookup yields CDR1 MDHEN and CDR2 SYDVKM. The CDR3 loop is CASSLSGRGNQPQHF. In nucleotides, the CDR3 is TGTGCCAGCAGTCTTAGCGGCAGGGGGAATCAGCCCCAGCATTTT.

The J gene is TRBJ1-1, the V gene TRBV6-5; TRBD1 aligns across 8 bases. This CDR3 is built from 15 residues. Germline CDR1 reads MNHEY; CDR2 reads SVGAGI. V shed 2 bases and J 1 base; nucleotides not matched to a gene: 3. The CDR3 loop is CASSYTGQGNTEAFF. The CDR3, as DNA: TGTGCCAGCAGTTACACAGGACAGGGGAACACTGAAGCTTTCTTT.

The genes are TRBV9 and TRBJ1-3, with D perhaps TRBD1 (5 bases). Germline CDR1 and CDR2: SGDLS and YYNGEE. CDR3 length: 14 residues. Between the trimmed V and J ends, which lost 0 bases and 3 bases, there was a span of 7 bases. The CDR3 loop is CASSVGTFGNTIYF. Here the CDR3 DNA reads TGTGCCAGCAGCGTAGGGACATTTGGAAACACCATATATTTT.

The chain is built from TRBV19 and TRBJ1-1; perhaps TRBD1 as D (6 bases). Trimming pared 6 bases from V and 1 base from J, leaving 15 bases between. The CDR3 has 15 residues. CDR1 is LNHDA and CDR2 is SQIVND in the germline V gene (reference sequence). In nucleotides, the CDR3 is TGTGCCAGTAGCTCAATGGGGGCCCCGAACACTGAAGCTTTCTTT. Amino acid sequence: CASSSMGAPNTEAFF. Complete variable domain (other parts from reference TRBV19 and TRBJ1-1): DGGITQSPKYLFRKEGQNVTLSCEQNLNHDAMYWYRQDPGQGLRLIYYSQIVNDFQKGDIAEGYSVSREKKESFPLTVTSAQKNPTAFYLCASSSMGAPNTEAFFGQGTRLTVV.

This chain links TRBV7-3 with TRBJ2-2; TRBD2 aligns across 11 bases. Germline CDR1 reads SGHTA; CDR2 reads FQGTGA. The CDR3 spans 16 residues. The V gene end was trimmed by 5 bases and the J gene end by 3 bases; junction bases not matched to a gene: 5. The CDR3 loop is CASSRIAGGHTGELFF. The CDR3, as DNA: TGTGCCAGCAGCCGCATAGCGGGAGGGCACACCGGGGAGCTGTTTTTT.

The chain uses TRBV3-1 (or the pseudogene TRBV3-2) and TRBJ2-2; 9 nucleotides line up with TRBD1. The germline V gene encodes CDR1 LGHDT and CDR2 YNNKEL (reference sequence). The V and J ends lost 11 bases and 4 bases, in that order; junction bases with no gene match: 5. This CDR3 is 13 amino acids long. The CDR3 region has the DNA TGTGCCGCCAGACAGGGGGTCACCGGGGAGCTGTTTTTT. It codes for CAARQGVTGELFF.

CDR3 coding DNA: TGTGCCTGGTCAACAGGGATCTCCTACAATGAGCAGTTCTTC. Amino acid sequence: CAWSTGISYNEQFF. The chain employs TRBV30 and TRBJ2-1, with a tentative D call TRBD1 (6 bases). Germline assignment: CDR1 GTSNPN and CDR2 SVGIG (reference sequence). V lost 5 bases and J 0 bases, leaving 11 bases between the germline ends. The CDR3 covers 14 residues.